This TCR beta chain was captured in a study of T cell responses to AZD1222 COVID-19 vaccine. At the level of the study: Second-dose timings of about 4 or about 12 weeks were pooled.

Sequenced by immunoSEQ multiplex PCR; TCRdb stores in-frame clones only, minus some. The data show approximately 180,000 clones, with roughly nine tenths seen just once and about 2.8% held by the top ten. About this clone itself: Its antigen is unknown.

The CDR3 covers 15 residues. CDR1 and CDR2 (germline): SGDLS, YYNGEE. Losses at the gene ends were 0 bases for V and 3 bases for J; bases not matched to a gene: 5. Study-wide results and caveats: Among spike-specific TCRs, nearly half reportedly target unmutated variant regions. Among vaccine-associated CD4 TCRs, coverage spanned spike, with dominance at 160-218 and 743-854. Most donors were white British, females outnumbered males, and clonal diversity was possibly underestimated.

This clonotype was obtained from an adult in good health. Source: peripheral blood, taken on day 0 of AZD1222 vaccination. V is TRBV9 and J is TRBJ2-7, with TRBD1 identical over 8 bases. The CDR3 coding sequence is TGTGCCAGCAGCGTAGGAGGGACAGGATACTACGAGCAGTACTTC. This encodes CASSVGGTGYYEQYF.